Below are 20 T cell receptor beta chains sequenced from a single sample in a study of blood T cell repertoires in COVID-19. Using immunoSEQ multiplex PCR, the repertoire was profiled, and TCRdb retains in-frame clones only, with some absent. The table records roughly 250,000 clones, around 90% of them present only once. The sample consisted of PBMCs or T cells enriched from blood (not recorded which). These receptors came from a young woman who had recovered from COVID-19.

The CDR3 sequence is CASSLVGGPYNEQFF. As DNA, the CDR3 is TGCGCCAGCAGCTTGGTCGGGGGGCCCTACAATGAGCAGTTCTTC. The chain links TRBV5-1 to TRBJ2-1, with D perhaps TRBD2 (7 bases). This CDR3 has 15 residues. Germline-derived CDR1 and CDR2 are SGHRS and YFSETQ. V lost 0 bases to trimming and J lost 2 bases, with 9 bases between them.

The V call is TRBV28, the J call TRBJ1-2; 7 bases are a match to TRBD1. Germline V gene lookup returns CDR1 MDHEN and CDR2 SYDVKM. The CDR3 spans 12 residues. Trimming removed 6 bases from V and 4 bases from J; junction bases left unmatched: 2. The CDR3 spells CASSGQVYGYTF. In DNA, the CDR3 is TGTGCCAGCAGCGGACAGGTCTATGGCTACACCTTC.

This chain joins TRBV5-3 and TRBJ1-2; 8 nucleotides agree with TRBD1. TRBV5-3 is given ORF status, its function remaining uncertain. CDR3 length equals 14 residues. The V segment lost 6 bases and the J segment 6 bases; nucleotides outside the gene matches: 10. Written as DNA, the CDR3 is TGTGCCAGAAACTGGACAGGGCCTCCCGATGGCTACACCTTC. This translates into CARNWTGPPDGYTF.

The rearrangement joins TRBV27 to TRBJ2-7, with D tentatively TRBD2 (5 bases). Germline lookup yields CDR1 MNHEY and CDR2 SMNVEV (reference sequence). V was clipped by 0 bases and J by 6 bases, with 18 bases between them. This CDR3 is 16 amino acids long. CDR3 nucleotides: TGTGCCAGCAGTTTATCGAGCTCTGCGGGTAACGGCGAGCAGTACTTC. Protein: CASSLSSSAGNGEQYF.

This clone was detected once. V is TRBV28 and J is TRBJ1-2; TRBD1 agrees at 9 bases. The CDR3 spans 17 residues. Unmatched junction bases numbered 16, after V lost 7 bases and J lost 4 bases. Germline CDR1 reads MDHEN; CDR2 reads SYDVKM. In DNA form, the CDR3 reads TGTGCCAGCATTCTTGCCGCGGGACAGGGAGGGATCTATGGCTACACCTTC. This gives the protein CASILAAGQGGIYGYTF.

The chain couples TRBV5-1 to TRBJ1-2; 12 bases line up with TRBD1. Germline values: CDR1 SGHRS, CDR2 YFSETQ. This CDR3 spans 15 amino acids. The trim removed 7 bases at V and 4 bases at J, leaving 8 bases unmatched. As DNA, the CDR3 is TGCGCCAGCCTCCCGGGACAGGGGGCCAGCTATGGCTACACCTTC. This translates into CASLPGQGASYGYTF.

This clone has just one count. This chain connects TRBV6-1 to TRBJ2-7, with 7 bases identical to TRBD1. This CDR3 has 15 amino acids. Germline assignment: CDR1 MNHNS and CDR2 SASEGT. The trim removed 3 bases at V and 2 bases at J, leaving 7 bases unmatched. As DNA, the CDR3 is TGTGCCAGCAGTGAGCAGGGGGATGGGGCCTACGAGCAGTACTTC. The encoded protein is CASSEQGDGAYEQYF.

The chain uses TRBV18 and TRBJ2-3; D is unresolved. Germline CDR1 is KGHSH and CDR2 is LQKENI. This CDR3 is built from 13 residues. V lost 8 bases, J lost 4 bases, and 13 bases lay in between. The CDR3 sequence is CASHNAGSDTQYF. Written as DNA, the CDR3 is TGTGCCAGCCATAACGCAGGTTCAGATACGCAGTATTTT.

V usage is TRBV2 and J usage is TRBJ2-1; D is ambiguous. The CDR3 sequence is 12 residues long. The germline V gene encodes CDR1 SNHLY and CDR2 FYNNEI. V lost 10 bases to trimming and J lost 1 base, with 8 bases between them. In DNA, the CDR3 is TGTGCCACAACTACTTCCTACAATGAGCAGTTCTTC. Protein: CATTTSYNEQFF.

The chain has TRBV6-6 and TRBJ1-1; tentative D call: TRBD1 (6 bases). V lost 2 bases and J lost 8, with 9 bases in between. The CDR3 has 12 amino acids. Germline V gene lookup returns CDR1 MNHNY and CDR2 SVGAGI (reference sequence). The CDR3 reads CASSYRGLEAFF. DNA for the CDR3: TGTGCCAGCAGTTACAGGGGGTTAGAAGCTTTCTTT.

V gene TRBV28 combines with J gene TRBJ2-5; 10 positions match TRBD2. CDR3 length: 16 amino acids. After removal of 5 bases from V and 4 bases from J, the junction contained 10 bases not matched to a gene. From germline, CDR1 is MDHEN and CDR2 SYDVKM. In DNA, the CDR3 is TGTGCCAGCAGTCCCCAGCTAGCGGGAGTACGAGAGACCCAGTACTTC. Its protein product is CASSPQLAGVRETQYF.

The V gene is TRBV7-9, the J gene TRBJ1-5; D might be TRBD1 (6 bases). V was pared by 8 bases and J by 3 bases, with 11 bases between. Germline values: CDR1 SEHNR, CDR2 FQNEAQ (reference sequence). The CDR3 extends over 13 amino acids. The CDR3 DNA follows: TGTGCCAGCGGCACAGGGCCCAATCAGCCCCAGCATTTT. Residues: CASGTGPNQPQHF.

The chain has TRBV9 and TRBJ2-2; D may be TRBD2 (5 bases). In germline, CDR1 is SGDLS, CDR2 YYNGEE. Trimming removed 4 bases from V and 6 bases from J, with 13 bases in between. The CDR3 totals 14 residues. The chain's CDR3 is CASSPRGRAGELFF. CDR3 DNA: TGTGCCAGCAGCCCCCGGGGTCGAGCCGGGGAGCTGTTTTTT.

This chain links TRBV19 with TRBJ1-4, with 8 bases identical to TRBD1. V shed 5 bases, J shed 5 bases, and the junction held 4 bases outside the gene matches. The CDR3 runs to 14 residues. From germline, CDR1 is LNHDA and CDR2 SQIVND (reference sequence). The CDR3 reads CASSLQGGNEKLFF. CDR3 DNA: TGTGCCAGTAGTCTACAGGGGGGAAATGAAAAACTGTTTTTT.

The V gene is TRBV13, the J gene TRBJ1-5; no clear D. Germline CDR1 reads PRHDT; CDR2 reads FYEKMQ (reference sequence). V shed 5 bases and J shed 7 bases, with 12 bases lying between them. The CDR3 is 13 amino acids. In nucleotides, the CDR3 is TGTGCCAGCAGCCCTAAAATATACCAGCCCCAGCATTTT. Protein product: CASSPKIYQPQHF.

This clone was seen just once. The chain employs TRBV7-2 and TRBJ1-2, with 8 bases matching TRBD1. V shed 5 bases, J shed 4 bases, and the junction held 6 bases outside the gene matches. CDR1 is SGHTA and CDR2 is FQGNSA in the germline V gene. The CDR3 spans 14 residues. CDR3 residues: CASSPRQGPYGYTF. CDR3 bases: TGTGCCAGCAGCCCTAGACAGGGGCCCTATGGCTACACCTTC.

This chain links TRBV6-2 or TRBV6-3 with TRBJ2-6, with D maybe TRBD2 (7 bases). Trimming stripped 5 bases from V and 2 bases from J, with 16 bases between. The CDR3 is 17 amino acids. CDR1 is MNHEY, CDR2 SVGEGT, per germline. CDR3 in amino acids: CASSPRGGGTGANVLTF. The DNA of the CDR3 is TGTGCCAGCAGTCCACGGGGAGGGGGAACTGGGGCCAACGTCCTGACTTTC.

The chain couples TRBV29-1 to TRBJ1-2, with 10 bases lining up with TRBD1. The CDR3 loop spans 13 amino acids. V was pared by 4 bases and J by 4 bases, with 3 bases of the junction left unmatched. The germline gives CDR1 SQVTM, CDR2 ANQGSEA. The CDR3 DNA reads TGCAGCGTTGGCCGGGACAGGGGCTATGGCTACACCTTC. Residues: CSVGRDRGYGYTF.

CDR3 nucleotide sequence: TGTGCCTGGCCTAATTCCAACGAGCAGTACTTC. This translates into CAWPNSNEQYF. The chain employs TRBV30 and TRBJ2-7, with unresolved D. V lost 5 bases and J lost 5, with 10 bases in between. Germline-derived CDR1 and CDR2 are GTSNPN and SVGIG (reference sequence). The CDR3 totals 11 residues.

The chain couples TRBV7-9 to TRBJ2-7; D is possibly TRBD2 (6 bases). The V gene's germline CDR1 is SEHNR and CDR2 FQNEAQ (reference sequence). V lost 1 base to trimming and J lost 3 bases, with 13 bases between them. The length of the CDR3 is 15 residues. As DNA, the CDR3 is TGTGCCAGCAGCTTAGTAGTTAGGACTAACTACGAGCAGTACTTC. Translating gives CASSLVVRTNYEQYF.